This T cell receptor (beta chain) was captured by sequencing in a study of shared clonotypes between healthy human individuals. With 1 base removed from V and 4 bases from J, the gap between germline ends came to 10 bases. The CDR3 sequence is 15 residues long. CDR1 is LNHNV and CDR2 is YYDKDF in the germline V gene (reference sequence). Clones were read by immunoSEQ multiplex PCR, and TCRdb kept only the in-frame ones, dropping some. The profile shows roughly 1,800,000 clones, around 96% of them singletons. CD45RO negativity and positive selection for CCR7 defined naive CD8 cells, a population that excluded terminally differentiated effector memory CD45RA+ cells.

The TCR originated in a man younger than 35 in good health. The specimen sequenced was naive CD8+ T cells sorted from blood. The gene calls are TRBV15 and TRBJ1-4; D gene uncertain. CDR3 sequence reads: CATSRVEGINEKLFF. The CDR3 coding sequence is TGTGCCACCAGCAGAGTAGAGGGAATTAATGAAAAACTGTTTTTT.